This is a list of T cell receptor beta chains from one sample in a study of cytomegalovirus exposure and HLA in healthy donors. The method was immunoSEQ multiplex PCR; TCRdb's version includes in-frame clones alone and lacks a portion of them. The sample consists of some 150,000 clones, just under 85% of them appearing once. The sequenced sample consisted of PBMCs. These receptors came from a woman aged 40 to 55 in good health and CMV-seronegative. Both conserved end residues are part of each CDR3. A D gene is named only where the DNA matches it firmly. The size field is filled for only some rows; it gives once, few, many or a size class.

v_call,clone_size,j_call,d_call,cdr3_nt,cdr3_aa
TRBV6-5,NA,TRBJ2-3,TRBD2,TGTGCCAGCAGACGAGCGGGAGGAGGGACAGATACGCAGTATTTT,CASRRAGGGTDTQYF
TRBV28,once,TRBJ2-2,NA,TGTGCCAGCAGTCTCACTATGAACACCGGGGAGCTGTTTTTT,CASSLTMNTGELFF
TRBV27,few,TRBJ2-4,NA,TGTGCCAGCAGTTTTTCCCTTCAGCGTTACGGCGTAGCCAAAAACATTCAGTACTTC,CASSFSLQRYGVAKNIQYF
TRBV11-2,once,TRBJ2-2,TRBD2,TGTGCCAGCAGGCCAGCGGGAGTGATTTACCCCGGGGAGCTGTTTTTT,CASRPAGVIYPGELFF
TRBV23-1,NA,TRBJ2-7,TRBD1,TGCGCCAGCAGTCCCAGGACAGGGTGGAACGAGCAGTACTTC,CASSPRTGWNEQYF
TRBV9,NA,TRBJ2-7,NA,TGTGCCAGCAGCCCCGGGGCGGGATTCTACGAGCAGTACTTC,CASSPGAGFYEQYF
TRBV28,NA,TRBJ2-1,NA,TGTGCCAGCAATAGGGGTTATGAGCAGTTCTTC,CASNRGYEQFF
TRBV28,NA,TRBJ2-3,NA,TGTGCCAGCAGTTTGACTCCTAGTCTCGCAGATACGCAGTATTTT,CASSLTPSLADTQYF
TRBV25-1,NA,TRBJ1-1,NA,TGTGCCAGCCATGAAAACAGGGTAGGGATCGACGGGACTGAAGCTTTCTTT,CASHENRVGIDGTEAFF
TRBV21-1,NA,TRBJ1-1,NA,TGTGCCAGCAGCAAAGCCGAGGGTATGAACACTGAAGCTTTCTTT,CASSKAEGMNTEAFF
TRBV5-4,NA,TRBJ2-3,TRBD2,TGTGCCAGCAGCTTGAGCCTAGCGGGAGGTTTGGGTACGCAGTATTTT,CASSLSLAGGLGTQYF
TRBV4-3,NA,TRBJ1-2,NA,TGCGCCAGCAGCCAGGAGACGGGAGTATATGGCTACACCTTC,CASSQETGVYGYTF
TRBV11-3,NA,TRBJ2-7,NA,TGTGCCAGCAGCTTAGATTCAGTCACCTACGAGCAGTACTTC,CASSLDSVTYEQYF
TRBV9,once,TRBJ2-2,NA,TGTGCCAGCAGCGTAGTCCCGAGTCTGAACGGGGAGCTGTTTTTT,CASSVVPSLNGELFF
TRBV2,NA,TRBJ1-2,TRBD1,TGTGCCAGCAGTGAATATGGGACAGGGAGATCTGGATTC,CASSEYGTGRSGF
TRBV6-5,NA,TRBJ1-1,TRBD1,TGTGCCAGCAGTTACCAACTGACAGGGCTGTCAGAAGCTTTCTTT,CASSYQLTGLSEAFF
TRBV4-3,NA,TRBJ2-2,NA,TGCGCCAGCAGCCAAGATCAGGTATTGGGACATCTGAACACCGGGGAGCTGTTTTTT,CASSQDQVLGHLNTGELFF
TRBV7-9,once,TRBJ1-1,TRBD1,TGTGCCAGCAGCTCCCGGGACAGGTACGCCCCTCTGAACACTGAAGCTTTCTTT,CASSSRDRYAPLNTEAFF
TRBV27,NA,TRBJ1-5,NA,TGTGCCAGCAGTCCCTCACCCCCCGGGCAGCCCCAGCATTTT,CASSPSPPGQPQHF
TRBV6-1,once,TRBJ2-1,NA,TGTGCCAGCAGTGAAGAGGTCCTAGGTATCTGGAATGAGCAGTTCTTC,CASSEEVLGIWNEQFF
TRBV4-1,NA,TRBJ2-3,TRBD2,TGCGCCAGCAGCCAGACTAGCGGGGACTACGATACGCAGTATTTT,CASSQTSGDYDTQYF
TRBV28,few,TRBJ2-1,NA,TGTGCCAGCAGAATTATCGTCACGGGAATGGGGTTCTTC,CASRIIVTGMGFF
TRBV19,NA,TRBJ2-5,NA,TGTGCCAGTAGTATAGATCATGAAGAGACCCAGTACTTC,CASSIDHEETQYF
TRBV28,NA,TRBJ1-2,TRBD1,TGTGCCACCATGGGACAGGGAGACTATGGCTACACCTTC,CATMGQGDYGYTF
TRBV5-1,once,TRBJ2-3,NA,TGCGCCAGCAGCTTTGGGCCGGGACAAAGCACAGATACGCAGTATTTT,CASSFGPGQSTDTQYF
TRBV19,NA,TRBJ2-1,NA,TGTGCCAGTAGTCGGACACAGCACAATGAGCAGTTCTTC,CASSRTQHNEQFF
TRBV4-2,NA,TRBJ2-6,TRBD1,TGTGCCAGCAGCCAAGTAGCAGGGGGCTCTGGGGCCAACGTCCTGACTTTC,CASSQVAGGSGANVLTF
TRBV4-1,NA,TRBJ1-5,NA,TGCGCCAGCAGTAATCAGGGCAATCAGCCCCAGCATTTT,CASSNQGNQPQHF
TRBV4-2,NA,TRBJ2-1,NA,TGTGCCAGCAGCCTGGACGGGAGCTCCTACAATGAGCAGTTCTTC,CASSLDGSSYNEQFF
TRBV7-9,once,TRBJ1-1,TRBD1,TGTGCCAGCAGCACTCGGGACAGGGTATGGGATATGAACACTGAAGCTTTCTTT,CASSTRDRVWDMNTEAFF
TRBV4-3,NA,TRBJ2-2,TRBD1,TGCGCCAGCAGTAAGACAGGGGGCGGCCGTTACACCGGGGAGCTGTTTTTT,CASSKTGGGRYTGELFF
TRBV7-9,NA,TRBJ2-1,TRBD2,TGTGCCAGCAGCCCCCGGACTAGCTTTATCGATGAGCAGTTCTTC,CASSPRTSFIDEQFF
TRBV28,NA,TRBJ2-3,TRBD1,TGTGCCAGCAGTTTCTCTCGACAGGGGGCGGTAACTAGCGGCAGCACAGATACGCAGTATTTT,CASSFSRQGAVTSGSTDTQYF
TRBV4-3,NA,TRBJ1-5,NA,TGCGCCAGCAGCCTCGCCCTAGATAATCCGCCCCAGCATTTT,CASSLALDNPPQHF
TRBV2,NA,TRBJ2-3,NA,TGTGCCAGCAACCTGGCGGCCACAGATACGCAGTATTTT,CASNLAATDTQYF
TRBV27,NA,TRBJ2-7,TRBD2,TGTGCCAGCAGGGTAGCGGGAGGATCCTCCTACGAGCAGTACTTC,CASRVAGGSSYEQYF
TRBV7-2,NA,TRBJ1-5,NA,TGTGCCAGCAGTCGGGAGACGGGCCAGCCCCAGCATTTT,CASSRETGQPQHF
TRBV5-1,once,TRBJ1-2,TRBD1,TGCGCCAGCCACCCAGGGGGCAGTGATGGCTACACCTTC,CASHPGGSDGYTF
TRBV5-1,once,TRBJ2-3,TRBD1,TGCGCCAGCAGCAAGGGACAGGGGGCTTTCTATACGCAGTATTTT,CASSKGQGAFYTQYF
TRBV6-1,NA,TRBJ1-6,TRBD1,TGTGCCAGCAGTCCAGCCGGGACAGGAAATTCACCCCTCCACTTT,CASSPAGTGNSPLHF
TRBV4-3,NA,TRBJ2-2,NA,TGCGCCAGCAGCCAAGATCTTTTCTCCAACACCGGGGAGCTGTTTTTT,CASSQDLFSNTGELFF
TRBV5-1,NA,TRBJ1-1,NA,TGCGCCAGCAGCGTCGGACAGAACACTGAAGCTTTCTTT,CASSVGQNTEAFF
TRBV19,once,TRBJ1-6,NA,TGTGCCAGTAGTATTAATCTAAATTCACCCCTCCACTTT,CASSINLNSPLHF
TRBV18,NA,TRBJ2-5,TRBD2,TGTGCCAGCTCACGTGCGGGAGGGCCAGGAGAGACCCAGTACTTC,CASSRAGGPGETQYF
TRBV6-1,NA,TRBJ1-1,NA,TGTGCCAGCAGTGGGGGGGGGTGGACTGAAGCTTTCTTT,CASSGGGWTEAFF